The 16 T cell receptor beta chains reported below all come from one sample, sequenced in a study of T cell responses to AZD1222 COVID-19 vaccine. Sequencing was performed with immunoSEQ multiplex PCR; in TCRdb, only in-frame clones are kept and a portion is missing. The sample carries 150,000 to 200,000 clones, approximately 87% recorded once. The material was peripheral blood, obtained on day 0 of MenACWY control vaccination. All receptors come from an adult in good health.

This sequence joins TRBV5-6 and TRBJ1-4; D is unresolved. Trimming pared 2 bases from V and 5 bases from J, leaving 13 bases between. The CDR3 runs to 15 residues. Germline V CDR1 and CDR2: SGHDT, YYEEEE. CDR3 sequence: CASSFISRSNEKLFF. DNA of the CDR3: TGTGCCAGCAGCTTCATATCGCGATCCAATGAAAAACTGTTTTTT.

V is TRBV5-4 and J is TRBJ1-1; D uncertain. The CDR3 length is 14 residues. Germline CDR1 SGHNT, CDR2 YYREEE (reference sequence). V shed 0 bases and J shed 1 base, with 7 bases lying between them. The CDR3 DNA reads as TGTGCCAGCAGCTTGGCTTTCGGGAACACTGAAGCTTTCTTT. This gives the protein CASSLAFGNTEAFF.

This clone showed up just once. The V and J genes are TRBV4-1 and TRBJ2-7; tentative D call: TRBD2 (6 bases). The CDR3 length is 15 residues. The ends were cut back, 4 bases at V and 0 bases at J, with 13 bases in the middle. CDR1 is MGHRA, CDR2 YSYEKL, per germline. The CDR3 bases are TGCGCCAGCAGCCCGGGTGGAGGGAGCTCCTACGAGCAGTACTTC. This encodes CASSPGGGSSYEQYF.

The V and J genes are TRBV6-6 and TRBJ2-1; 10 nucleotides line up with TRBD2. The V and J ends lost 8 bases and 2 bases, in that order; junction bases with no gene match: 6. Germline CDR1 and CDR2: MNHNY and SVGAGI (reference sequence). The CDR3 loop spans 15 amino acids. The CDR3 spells CASRGLAATYNEQFF. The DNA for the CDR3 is TGTGCCAGCCGTGGACTAGCGGCTACCTACAATGAGCAGTTCTTC.

The CDR3 DNA follows: TGTGCCAGCAGCTTAGGCCTTGGCTACGAGCAGTACTTC. Its protein product is CASSLGLGYEQYF. J is TRBJ2-7 and V is TRBV11-3; no clear D. Trimming stripped 1 base from V and 3 bases from J, with 7 bases between. CDR3 size: 13 residues. Per germline, CDR1 SGHNT and CDR2 YENEEA.

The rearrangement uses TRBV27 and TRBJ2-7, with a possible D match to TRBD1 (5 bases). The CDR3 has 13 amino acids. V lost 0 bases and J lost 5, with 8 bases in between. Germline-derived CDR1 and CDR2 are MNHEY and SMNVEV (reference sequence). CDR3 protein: CASSLSRVNEQYF. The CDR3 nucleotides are TGTGCCAGCAGTTTATCCAGGGTCAACGAGCAGTACTTC.

CDR3 amino acids: CASSLAQGGTGELFF. The CDR3 DNA follows: TGTGCCAGCAGCTTAGCACAGGGGGGGACCGGGGAGCTGTTTTTT. This chain connects TRBV7-6 to TRBJ2-2, with a possible D match to TRBD1 (8 bases). The germline gives CDR1 SGHVS, CDR2 FNYEAQ. The CDR3 consists of 15 residues. Trimming cost V 0 bases and J 5 bases, with 10 bases left between them. Complete variable domain (other parts from reference TRBV7-6 and TRBJ2-2): GAGVSQSPRYKVTKRGQDVALRCDPISGHVSLYWYRQALGQGPEFLTYFNYEAQQDKSGLPNDRFSAERPEGSISTLTIQRTEQRDSAMYRCASSLAQGGTGELFFGEGSRLTVL.

CDR3 bases: TGTGCCTGGGGCACAGATCCAAGGTCCTACGAGCAGTACTTC. Its translation: CAWGTDPRSYEQYF. The rearrangement uses TRBV30 and TRBJ2-7, with D hard to call. The CDR3 loop spans 14 amino acids. Germline lookup yields CDR1 GTSNPN and CDR2 SVGIG (reference sequence). The V and J ends lost 5 bases and 1 base respectively, with 15 bases between them.

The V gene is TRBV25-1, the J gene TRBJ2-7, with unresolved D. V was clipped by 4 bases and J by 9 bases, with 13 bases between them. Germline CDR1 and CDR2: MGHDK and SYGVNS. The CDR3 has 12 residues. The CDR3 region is CASSGLGFGQYF. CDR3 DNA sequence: TGTGCCAGCAGTGGATTAGGGTTCGGGCAGTACTTC.

This chain's CDR3 is CASTRANEKLFF. DNA for the CDR3: TGTGCCAGCACACGAGCTAATGAAAAACTGTTTTTT. J is TRBJ1-4 and V is TRBV28; D ambiguous. V lost 7 bases to trimming and J lost 3 bases, with 6 bases between them. CDR3 length equals 12 residues. Germline V CDR1 and CDR2: MDHEN, SYDVKM.

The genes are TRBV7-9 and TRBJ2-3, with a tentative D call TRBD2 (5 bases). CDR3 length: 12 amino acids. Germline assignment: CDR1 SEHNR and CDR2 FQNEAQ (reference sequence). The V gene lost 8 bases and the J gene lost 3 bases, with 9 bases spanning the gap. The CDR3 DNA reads TGTGCCAGCTTAGAGGGAACAGATACGCAGTATTTT. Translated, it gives CASLEGTDTQYF.

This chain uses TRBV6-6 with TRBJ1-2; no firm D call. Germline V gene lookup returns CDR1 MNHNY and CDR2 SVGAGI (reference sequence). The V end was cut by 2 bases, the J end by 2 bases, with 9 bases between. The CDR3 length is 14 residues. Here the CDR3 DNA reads TGTGCCAGCAGTTACCTGGACCGCAACTATGGCTACACCTTC. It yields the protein CASSYLDRNYGYTF.

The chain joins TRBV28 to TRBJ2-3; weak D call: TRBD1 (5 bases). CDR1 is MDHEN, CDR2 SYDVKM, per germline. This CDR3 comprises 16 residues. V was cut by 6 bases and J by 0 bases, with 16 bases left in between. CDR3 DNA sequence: TGTGCCAGCAGCGACCCCGGCGGACAAAGCACAGATACGCAGTATTTT. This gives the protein CASSDPGGQSTDTQYF.

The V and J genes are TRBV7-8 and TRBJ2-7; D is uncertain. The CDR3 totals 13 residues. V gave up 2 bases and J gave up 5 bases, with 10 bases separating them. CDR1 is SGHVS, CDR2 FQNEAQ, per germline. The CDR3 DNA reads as TGTGCCAGCAGCTTACCCTACATGGACGAGCAGTACTTC. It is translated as CASSLPYMDEQYF.

The CDR3 sequence is CASSLGSPGSYEQYF. CDR3 sequence (DNA): TGTGCCAGCAGCTTAGGTAGTCCGGGGTCCTACGAGCAGTACTTC. The V gene is TRBV7-2, the J gene TRBJ2-7; a weak D match, TRBD2 (5 bases). The CDR3 covers 15 residues. The germline V gene encodes CDR1 SGHTA and CDR2 FQGNSA. V gave up 1 base and J gave up 1 base, with 11 bases separating them.

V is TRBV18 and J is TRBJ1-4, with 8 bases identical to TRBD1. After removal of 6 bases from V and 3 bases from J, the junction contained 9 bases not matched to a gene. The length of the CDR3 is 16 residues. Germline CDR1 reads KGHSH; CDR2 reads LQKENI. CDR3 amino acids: CASSDRDRSPNEKLFF. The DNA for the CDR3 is TGTGCCAGCTCGGACCGGGACAGGTCCCCTAATGAAAAACTGTTTTTT.